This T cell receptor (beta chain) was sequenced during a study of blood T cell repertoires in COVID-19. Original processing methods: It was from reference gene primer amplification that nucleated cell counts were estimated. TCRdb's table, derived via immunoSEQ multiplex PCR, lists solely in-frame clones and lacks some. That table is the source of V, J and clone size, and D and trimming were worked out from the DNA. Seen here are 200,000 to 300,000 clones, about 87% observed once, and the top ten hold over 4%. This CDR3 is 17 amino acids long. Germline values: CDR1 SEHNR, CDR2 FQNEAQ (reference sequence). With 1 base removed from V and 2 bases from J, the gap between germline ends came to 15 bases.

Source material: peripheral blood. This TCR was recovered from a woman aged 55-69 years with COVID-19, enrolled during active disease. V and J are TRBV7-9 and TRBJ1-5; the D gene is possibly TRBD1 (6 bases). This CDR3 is CASSLGTGPVGNQPQHF. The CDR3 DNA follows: TGTGCCAGCAGCTTAGGTACAGGGCCAGTCGGCAATCAGCCCCAGCATTTT.